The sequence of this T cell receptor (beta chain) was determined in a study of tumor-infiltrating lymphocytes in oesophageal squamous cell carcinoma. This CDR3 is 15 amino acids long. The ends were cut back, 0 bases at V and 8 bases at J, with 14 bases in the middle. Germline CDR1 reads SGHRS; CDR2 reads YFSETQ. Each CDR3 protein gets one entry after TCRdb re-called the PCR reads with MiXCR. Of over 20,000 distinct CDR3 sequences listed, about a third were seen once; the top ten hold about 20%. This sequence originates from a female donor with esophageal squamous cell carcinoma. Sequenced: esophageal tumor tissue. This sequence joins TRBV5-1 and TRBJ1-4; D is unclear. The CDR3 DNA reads TGCGCCAGCAGCTTGGGCGAGGCGTCCGGGGAAAAACTGTTTTTT. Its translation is CASSLGEASGEKLFF.